This record concerns one TCR delta chain sequence. What it recognizes is unknown. TCRdb's protein for this DNA is that of a much larger clone and differs from the translation at residue 3, likely a read error; the protein shown is the DNA translation. Sequencing covered both gamma and delta TCR chains per sample. TCRdb re-processed the multiplex PCR reads using CATT. The data contain approximately 60,000 delta-chain clones, around 1.5% of them singletons. The sample comes from a study of γδ T cells in repeated Plasmodium falciparum infection. Study context: Malian children with intense seasonal malaria exposure were compared with matched Australian children. Points from the study as a whole: Over time and infection, Vgamma9/Vdelta2+ repertoires remained highly stable and polyclonal.

Germline-derived CDR1 and CDR2 are TVYSNPD and GDNSRS (reference sequence). The CDR3 spans 26 residues. Bulk repertoires came from Vgamma9/Vdelta2+ or Vdelta2-negative gammadelta T cells flow-sorted from PBMC. The chain is built from TRDV3 and TRDJ1; 10 nucleotides agree with TRDD3. In the absence of a J gene in TCRdb, the DNA was matched to germline to assign it here. Sequencing used gamma-delta T cells from blood. This TCR was recovered from a pool of human donors (malaria-infected and uninfected, not separated). The CDR3 DNA follows: TGTGCCCTTAGGCGGAACCTTCCATTTCATATCGTAGTTGGGGGATACTTGGGGATTTACACCGATAAACTCATCTTT. It encodes CALRRNLPFHIVVGGYLGIYTDKLIF.